This T cell receptor beta chain was sequenced during a study of breast tumors, draining lymph nodes, adjacent tissues. TCRdb itself ran the multiplex PCR reads through MiXCR, one entry per CDR3 protein. The repertoire holds 290,000 or so distinct CDR3 sequences, 30% seen once, with under 1.2% in the top ten. General study points: Compared with basal-like, luminal-like tumors shared significantly more repertoire with nontumor tissue.

In this sample, this clonotype turned up a few times. As yet, its antigen is unknown. Samples came from axillary lymph nodes draining the breast cancer. The germline gives CDR1 MNHNS, CDR2 SASEGT. The CDR3 has 18 residues. Unmatched junction bases numbered 14, after V lost 4 bases and J lost 1 base. This TCR was recovered from a female donor with breast cancer. Some clones in this sample may be carry-over from other donors' samples. The sample consisted of axillary lymph node tissue. The J gene is TRBJ2-7, the V gene TRBV6-1, with 9 bases that match TRBD2. In DNA form, the CDR3 reads TGTGCCAGCAGTGGGGGGGGTAGCGGGAGTTCGAGTTCCTACGAGCAGTACTTC. Protein product: CASSGGGSGSSSSYEQYF.